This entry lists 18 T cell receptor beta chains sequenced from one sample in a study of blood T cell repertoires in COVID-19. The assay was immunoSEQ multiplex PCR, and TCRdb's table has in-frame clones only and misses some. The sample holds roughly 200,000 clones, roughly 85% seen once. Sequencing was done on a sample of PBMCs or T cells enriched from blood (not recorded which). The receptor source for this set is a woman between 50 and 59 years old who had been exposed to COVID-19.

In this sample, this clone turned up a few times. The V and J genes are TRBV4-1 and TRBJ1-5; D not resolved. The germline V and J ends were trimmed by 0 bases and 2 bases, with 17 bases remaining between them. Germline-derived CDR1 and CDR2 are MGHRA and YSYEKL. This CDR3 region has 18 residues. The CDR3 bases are TGCGCCAGCAGCCAAGAATGGGTCCCTACAGCGGGCAATCAGCCCCAGCATTTT. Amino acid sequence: CASSQEWVPTAGNQPQHF.

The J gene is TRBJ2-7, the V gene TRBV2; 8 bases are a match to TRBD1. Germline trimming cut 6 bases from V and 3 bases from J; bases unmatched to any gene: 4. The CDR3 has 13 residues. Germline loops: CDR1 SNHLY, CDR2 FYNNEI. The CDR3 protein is CASSLDRVYEQYF. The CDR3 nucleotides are TGTGCCAGCAGCCTGGACAGGGTCTACGAGCAGTACTTC.

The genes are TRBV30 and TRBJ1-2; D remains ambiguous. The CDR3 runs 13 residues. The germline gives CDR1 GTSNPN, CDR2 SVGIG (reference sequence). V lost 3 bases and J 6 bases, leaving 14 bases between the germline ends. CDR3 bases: TGTGCCTGGAGACACACGGGATCAGATGGCTACACCTTC. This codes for CAWRHTGSDGYTF.

Here the CDR3 reads CASSLEGPDSPLHF. The CDR3, as DNA: TGTGCCAGCAGCTTGGAGGGGCCCGATTCACCCCTCCACTTT. The chain recombines TRBV5-4 with TRBJ1-6, with D possibly matching TRBD1 (5 bases). The CDR3 totals 14 residues. Germline loops: CDR1 SGHNT, CDR2 YYREEE (reference sequence). Between the trimmed V and J ends, which lost 0 bases and 8 bases, there was a span of 9 bases.

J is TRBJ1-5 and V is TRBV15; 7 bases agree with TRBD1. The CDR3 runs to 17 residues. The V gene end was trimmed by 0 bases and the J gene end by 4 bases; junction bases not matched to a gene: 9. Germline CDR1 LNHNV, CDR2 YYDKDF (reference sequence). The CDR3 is CATSREEGARRNQPQHF. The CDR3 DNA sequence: TGTGCCACCAGCAGAGAAGAGGGGGCGCGGAGAAATCAGCCCCAGCATTTT.

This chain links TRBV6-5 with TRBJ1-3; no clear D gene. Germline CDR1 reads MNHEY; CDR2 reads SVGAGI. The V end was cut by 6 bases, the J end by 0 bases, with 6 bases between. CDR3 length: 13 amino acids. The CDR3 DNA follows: TGTGCCAGCAGGCCGAGCTCTGGAAACACCATATATTTT. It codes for CASRPSSGNTIYF.

CDR3 in amino acids: CAISGGGGEQFF. For the CDR3, the DNA is TGTGCCATCAGTGGGGGGGGTGGTGAGCAGTTCTTC. The gene calls are TRBV10-3 and TRBJ2-1; 7 bases line up with TRBD2. Germline loops: CDR1 ENHRY, CDR2 SYGVKD. The length of the CDR3 is 12 residues. V gave up 4 bases and J gave up 9 bases; unmatched junction bases: 3.

DNA for the CDR3: TGCGCCAGCAGCTTTAGGGGCGAGTATGCTGAAGCTTTCTTT. This translates into CASSFRGEYAEAFF. The gene calls are TRBV5-1 and TRBJ1-1; D is perhaps TRBD1 (5 bases). V shed 2 bases and J shed 6 bases, with 14 bases lying between them. CDR1 and CDR2 from the germline V gene are SGHRS and YFSETQ. This CDR3 region has 14 residues.

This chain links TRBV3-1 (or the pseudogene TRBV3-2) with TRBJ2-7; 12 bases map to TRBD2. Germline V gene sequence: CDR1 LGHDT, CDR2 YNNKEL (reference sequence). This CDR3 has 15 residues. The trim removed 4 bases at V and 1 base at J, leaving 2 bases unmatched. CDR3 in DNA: TGTGCCAGCAGCCTAGGACTAGCGGGGTCCTACGAGCAGTACTTC. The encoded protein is CASSLGLAGSYEQYF.

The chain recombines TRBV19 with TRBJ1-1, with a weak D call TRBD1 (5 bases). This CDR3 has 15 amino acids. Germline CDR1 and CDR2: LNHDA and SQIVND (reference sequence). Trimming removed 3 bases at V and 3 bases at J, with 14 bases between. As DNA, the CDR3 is TGTGCCAGTAGTATTAGCCCCCAGGGATACACTGAAGCTTTCTTT. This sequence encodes CASSISPQGYTEAFF.

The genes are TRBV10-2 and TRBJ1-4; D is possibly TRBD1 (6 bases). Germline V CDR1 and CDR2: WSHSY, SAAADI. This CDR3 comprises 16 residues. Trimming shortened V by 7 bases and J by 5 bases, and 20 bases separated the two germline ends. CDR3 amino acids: CASTQGIWLRNEKLFF. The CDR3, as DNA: TGCGCCAGCACCCAGGGGATTTGGTTGAGGAATGAAAAACTGTTTTTT.

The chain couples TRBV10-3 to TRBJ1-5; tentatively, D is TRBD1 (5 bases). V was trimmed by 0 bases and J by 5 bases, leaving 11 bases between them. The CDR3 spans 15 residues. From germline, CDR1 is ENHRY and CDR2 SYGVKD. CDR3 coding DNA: TGTGCCATCAGTGAGTCGAGGGACTCCTATCAGCCCCAGCATTTT. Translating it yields CAISESRDSYQPQHF.

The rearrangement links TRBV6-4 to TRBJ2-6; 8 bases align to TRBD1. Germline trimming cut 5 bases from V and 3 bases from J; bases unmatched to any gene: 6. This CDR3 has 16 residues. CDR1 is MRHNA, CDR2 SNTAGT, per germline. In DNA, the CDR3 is TGTGCCAGCAGTCGAGCAGGGGGCGGTGGGGCCAACGTCCTGACTTTC. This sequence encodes CASSRAGGGGANVLTF.

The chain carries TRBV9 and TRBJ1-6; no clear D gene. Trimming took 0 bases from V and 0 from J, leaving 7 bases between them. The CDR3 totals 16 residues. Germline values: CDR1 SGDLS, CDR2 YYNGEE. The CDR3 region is CASSVEAYSYNSPLHF. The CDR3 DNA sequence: TGTGCCAGCAGCGTAGAAGCCTACTCCTATAATTCACCCCTCCACTTT. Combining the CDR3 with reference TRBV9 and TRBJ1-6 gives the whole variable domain DSGVTQTPKHLITATGQRVTLRCSPRSGDLSVYWYQQSLDQGLQFLIQYYNGEERAKGNILERFSAQQFPDLHSELNLSSLELGDSALYFCASSVEAYSYNSPLHFGNGTRLTVT.

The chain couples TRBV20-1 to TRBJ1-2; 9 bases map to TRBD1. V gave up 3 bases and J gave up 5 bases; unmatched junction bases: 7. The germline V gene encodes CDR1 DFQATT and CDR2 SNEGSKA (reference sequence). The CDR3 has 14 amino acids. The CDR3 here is CSASRDRVSYGYTF. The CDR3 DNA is TGCAGTGCTAGTAGGGACAGGGTCTCATATGGCTACACCTTC.

CDR3 amino acids: CASSSGLGGSGYTF. As DNA, the CDR3 is TGTGCCAGCAGCTCAGGACTGGGAGGAAGTGGCTACACCTTC. The chain uses TRBV5-4 and TRBJ1-2; D remains ambiguous. This CDR3 is 14 amino acids long. V dropped 3 bases and J dropped 7 bases, with 16 bases sitting between them. The germline CDR1 and CDR2 sequences are SGHNT and YYREEE (reference sequence).

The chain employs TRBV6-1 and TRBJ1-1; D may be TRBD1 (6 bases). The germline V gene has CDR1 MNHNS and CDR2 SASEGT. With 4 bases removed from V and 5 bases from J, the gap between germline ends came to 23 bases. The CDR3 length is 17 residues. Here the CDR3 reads CASSVGGAAEGKTEAFF. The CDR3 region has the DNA TGTGCCAGCAGTGTAGGGGGGGCGGCTGAGGGAAAAACTGAAGCTTTCTTT.

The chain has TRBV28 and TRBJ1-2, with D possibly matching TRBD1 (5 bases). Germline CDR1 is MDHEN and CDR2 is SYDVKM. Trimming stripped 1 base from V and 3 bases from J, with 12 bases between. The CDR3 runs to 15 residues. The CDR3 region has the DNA TGTGCCAGCAGTTTATCGGGGGGTTCCGACTATGGCTACACCTTC. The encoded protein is CASSLSGGSDYGYTF.